This T cell receptor beta chain was identified in a study of T cells in Graves' hyperthyroidism and ophthalmopathy. The table lists this clonotype with a count of one. Graves' hyperthyroidism was deemed stable absent ophthalmopathy progression within 18 months. The diagnoses drew upon clinical symptoms, serum thyroxine and TRAb, thyroid ultrasound and orbital computed tomography. Germline V gene sequence: CDR1 DFQATT, CDR2 SNEGSKA (reference sequence). The V gene lost 6 bases and the J gene lost 4 bases, with 18 bases spanning the gap. CDR3 length: 14 amino acids. Amplification of TCR beta CDR3 regions used RNA as the template. The TCR CDR3 was amplified in a first-round RT-PCR using the HTBI primer set. TCRdb reprocessed the multiplex PCR reads with MiXCR, giving one entry per CDR3 protein. The data show roughly 840,000 distinct CDR3 sequences, around 39% seen once.

This clonotype originated in a man between 18 and 29 years old with Graves' hyperthyroidism. The sequencing sample was made of blood. This sequence joins TRBV20-1 and TRBJ1-2, with D hard to call. The CDR3 DNA follows: TGCAGTGCGGCCGGAACAACGGCGGGCTATGGCTACACCTTC. It is translated as CSAAGTTAGYGYTF.